This TCR beta chain is from a study of blood T cell repertoires in COVID-19 (dated by TCRdb to 2018 to 2020). Study-wide context: Samples covering the acute and convalescent phases of COVID-19 were provided by collaborators in the United States, Italy and Spain. The samples were drawn from two sources: the first 160 participants of the ongoing ImmuneRACE study, and 1,254 subjects contributed by 6 global collaborators. The sample metadata nearly always contained a de-identified subject ID, COVID-19 status, age in years and sex. The prospective study material was composed of cDNA or gDNA derived from T cells, B-cell-depleted T cells, or PBMCs. Deeply sampled blood TCRbeta repertoires from subjects exposed to, actively infected with, or recovered from COVID-19 were included in the dataset. The repertoires were released in a freely available public database intended as a resource for research on the immune response to SARS-CoV-2. Where available, HLA class I and class II types were obtained from metadata supplied by the sample provider rather than from assay-based typing.

Beyond this particular receptor, the publication reports: The amount of clinical and demographic metadata varied by source and participant and was provided uncurated.

Each collaborating institution followed its own protocols to collect whole blood in K2EDTA tubes. Collaborator samples were shipped for TCRbeta analysis as frozen whole blood, isolated PBMCs, or DNA extracted from either sample type. The CDR3 contains 17 residues, cysteine and phenylalanine counted. Of the read, only the CDR3 DNA is kept; its 51 bases are in frame from base 1. The germline V gene yields SGHRS for CDR1 and YFSETQ for CDR2. For this chain, trimming is 6 bases at the V end and 2 bases at the J end, and the number of junction bases without a gene match is 16. TCRbeta CDR3 regions were amplified from genomic DNA by means of the immunoSEQ Assay, a bias-controlled multiplex PCR. Turning to the authors' computational methods: The number of nucleated cells in each sample was estimated from the amplification of reference gene primers within the assay. Sequence reads were collapsed and filtered to measure the absolute abundance of every unique TCRbeta CDR3 rearrangement. For each sample, productive Simpson clonality was calculated as the square root of Simpson's diversity index over productive rearrangements. TCRdb carries this immuneACCESS record with in-frame sequences only. Its versions omit some clonotypes, under half of them owing to an unresolved V gene in the studies checked, with the rest unexplained. D and trimming come from the DNA, and the V and J calls and clone size come from that table. A total of about 230,000 clones appear in this sample, over 65% of them only once. Approximately 2.5% of the sample rests with the top ten.

On this clone: Its binding antigen is unknown. It has no much larger one-base neighbor in the sample; base qualities were not kept.

The sample taken for sequencing was peripheral blood. The TCR sequence derives from a woman aged 70-85 years with active or convalescent COVID-19. Here the chain combines TRBV5-1 and TRBJ2-7; a stretch of 8 junction bases matches TRBD2. The DNA is TGCGCCAGCACCACCGAATCCAGAGCGGGAGTTCCCTACGAGCAGTACTTC. Translated, it gives CASTTESRAGVPYEQYF.